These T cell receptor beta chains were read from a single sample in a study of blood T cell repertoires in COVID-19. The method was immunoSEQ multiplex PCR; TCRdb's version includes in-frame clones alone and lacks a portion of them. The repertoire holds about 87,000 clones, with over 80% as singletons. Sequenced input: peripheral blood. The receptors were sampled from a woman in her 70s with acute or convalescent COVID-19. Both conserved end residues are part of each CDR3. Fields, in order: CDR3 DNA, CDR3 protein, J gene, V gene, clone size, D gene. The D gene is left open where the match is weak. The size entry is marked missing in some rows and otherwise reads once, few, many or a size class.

CDR3 DNA: TGTGCCAGCAGCTACGGGAAGGAGTCTTTCTTT; CDR3 protein: CASSYGKESFF; J gene: TRBJ1-1; V gene: TRBV7-9; clone size: few; D gene: .
CDR3 DNA: TGTGCCAGTACCTCCGGGGGGATTGGAAACACCATATATTTT; CDR3 protein: CASTSGGIGNTIYF; J gene: TRBJ1-3; V gene: TRBV19; clone size: .; D gene: .
CDR3 DNA: TGTGCCAGCAAGACAGTAACTAATGAAAAACTGTTTTTT; CDR3 protein: CASKTVTNEKLFF; J gene: TRBJ1-4; V gene: TRBV2; clone size: few; D gene: .
CDR3 DNA: TGTGCCAGCAGCCCGTACCCAGGGGGGACCCAGTACTTC; CDR3 protein: CASSPYPGGTQYF; J gene: TRBJ2-5; V gene: TRBV7-9; clone size: few; D gene: TRBD1
CDR3 DNA: TGTGCCAGCACCTCCTCCCCCTCAGCGGGGGGGCATAGCACAGATACGCAGTATTTT; CDR3 protein: CASTSSPSAGGHSTDTQYF; J gene: TRBJ2-3; V gene: TRBV2; clone size: .; D gene: TRBD2
CDR3 DNA: TGTGCCAGTAGTATGGTAGCTAATGAAAAACTGTTTTTT; CDR3 protein: CASSMVANEKLFF; J gene: TRBJ1-4; V gene: TRBV19; clone size: .; D gene: .
CDR3 DNA: TGTGCCAGCAGTTTTAGGGACAGGGTCGGGGGCTACACCTTC; CDR3 protein: CASSFRDRVGGYTF; J gene: TRBJ1-2; V gene: TRBV27; clone size: .; D gene: TRBD1
CDR3 DNA: TGCGCCAGCCGCTTTGGGTGGCTAGAGGCCGCTGAAGCTTTCTTT; CDR3 protein: CASRFGWLEAAEAFF; J gene: TRBJ1-1; V gene: TRBV5-1; clone size: once; D gene: .
CDR3 DNA: TGCGCCAGCAGCTTGGCCGGGACAGGGGGCTCACCCCTCCACTTT; CDR3 protein: CASSLAGTGGSPLHF; J gene: TRBJ1-6; V gene: TRBV5-1; clone size: once; D gene: TRBD1
CDR3 DNA: TGTGCCAGCAGCCAGGGACAGGGCAACAATGAGCAGTTCTTC; CDR3 protein: CASSQGQGNNEQFF; J gene: TRBJ2-1; V gene: TRBV14; clone size: .; D gene: TRBD1
CDR3 DNA: TGTGCCAGCAGAGGACAGCTCCGCACTGAAGCTTTCTTT; CDR3 protein: CASRGQLRTEAFF; J gene: TRBJ1-1; V gene: TRBV12-3/TRBV12-4; clone size: .; D gene: .
CDR3 DNA: TGTGCCAGCAATCTAGAGGCAGGGGGCACAGATACGCAGTATTTT; CDR3 protein: CASNLEAGGTDTQYF; J gene: TRBJ2-3; V gene: TRBV7-6; clone size: .; D gene: .
CDR3 DNA: TGTGCCAGTAATGCCCGGAGGGGTGATGGCTACACCTTC; CDR3 protein: CASNARRGDGYTF; J gene: TRBJ1-2; V gene: TRBV19; clone size: .; D gene: .